Shown below are 21 T cell receptor beta chains from a single sample sequenced in a study of cytomegalovirus exposure and HLA in healthy donors. The PCR contained 60 Vbeta and 13 Jbeta primers. TCRdb's copy holds only in-frame clones and misses some; the assay was immunoSEQ multiplex PCR. This table holds fewer than 200,000 clones, 65% to 85% found once. The sequenced sample consisted of PBMCs. Source of these receptors: a woman in her forties or fifties in good health and CMV-seropositive.

The chain combines TRBV9 with TRBJ2-2; perhaps TRBD1 as D (5 bases). Trimming shortened V by 4 bases and J by 5 bases, and 9 bases separated the two germline ends. The CDR3 is 13 amino acids. Looked up from germline, CDR1 is SGDLS and CDR2 is YYNGEE. Here the CDR3 reads CASSTQGTGELFF. The CDR3 nucleotides are TGTGCCAGCAGCACGCAGGGAACCGGGGAGCTGTTTTTT.

This chain connects TRBV7-2 to TRBJ2-7; 8 nucleotides line up with TRBD2. The germline V gene has CDR1 SGHTA and CDR2 FQGNSA. The V and J ends lost 5 bases and 5 bases, in that order; junction bases with no gene match: 8. This CDR3 has 14 amino acids. Written as DNA, the CDR3 is TGTGCCAGCAGCCTCAGCGGGAGAAGAGACGAGCAGTACTTC. This gives the protein CASSLSGRRDEQYF.

Turning to this clone: Because the CDR3's place on the DNA is in doubt, the DNA is left out and the CDR3 is given as listed by TCRdb. The rearrangement joins TRBV12-2 to TRBJ2-7; TRBD2 is taken as the D call from the table, unchecked against the DNA. TRBV12-2 represents a pseudogene. Including both end residues, the CDR3 is 16 amino acids long. CDR3: CASRFYCCGGPSEQYF.

The chain links TRBV23-1 to TRBJ2-2, with TRBD1 matching 7 bases. TRBV23-1 is sorted into the ORF group, with uncertain function. Germline trimming cut 0 bases from V and 0 bases from J; bases unmatched to any gene: 7. This CDR3 comprises 18 residues. The chain's CDR3 is CASSQSPGTATNTGELFF. CDR3 coding DNA: TGCGCCAGCAGTCAATCGCCCGGGACAGCAACGAACACCGGGGAGCTGTTTTTT.

The V call is TRBV6-1, the J call TRBJ2-3, with TRBD1 as a possible D gene (6 bases). CDR1 is MNHNS, CDR2 SASEGT, per germline. This CDR3 is built from 16 residues. V was trimmed by 2 bases and J by 4 bases, leaving 16 bases between them. In DNA form, the CDR3 reads TGTGCCAGCAGTGAATTTATTAGGACAGCATCAGATACGCAGTATTTT. Translated: CASSEFIRTASDTQYF.

The rearrangement links TRBV30 to TRBJ2-1; a weak D match, TRBD1 (5 bases). The CDR3 has 11 residues. Trimming stripped 0 bases from V and 10 bases from J, with 7 bases between. Germline loops: CDR1 GTSNPN, CDR2 SVGIG (reference sequence). CDR3 in amino acids: CAWSVNREQFF. CDR3 DNA sequence: TGTGCCTGGAGTGTAAACAGGGAGCAGTTCTTC.

The genes are TRBV16 and TRBJ2-1; 12 bases fit TRBD2. Germline trimming cut 0 bases from V and 4 bases from J; bases unmatched to any gene: 1. This CDR3 region has 16 residues. Germline CDR1 and CDR2: KGHSY and FQNENV. The CDR3 reads CASSQSGTSGYNEQFF. CDR3 nucleotide sequence: TGTGCCAGCAGCCAATCGGGGACTAGCGGGTACAATGAGCAGTTCTTC.

The V gene is TRBV5-1, the J gene TRBJ1-2; 10 bases align to TRBD1. Per germline, CDR1 SGHRS and CDR2 YFSETQ. CDR3 length equals 15 residues. V shed 1 base, J shed 4 bases, and the junction held 4 bases outside the gene matches. CDR3 in DNA: TGCGCCAGCAGCTTGTCGGGACAGGGGCCCTATGGCTACACCTTC. Encoded protein: CASSLSGQGPYGYTF.

The V and J genes are TRBV29-1 and TRBJ2-7; tentatively, D is TRBD2 (5 bases). Looked up from germline, CDR1 is SQVTM and CDR2 is ANQGSEA. CDR3 length: 10 amino acids. The V gene lost 6 bases and the J gene lost 3 bases, with 6 bases spanning the gap. The CDR3 spells CSVRDYEQYF. The CDR3 DNA is TGCAGCGTCCGGGACTACGAGCAGTACTTC.

This clone was seen a few times. V usage is TRBV6-1 and J usage is TRBJ2-7, with D perhaps TRBD1 (6 bases). Trimming took off 2 bases at V and 3 bases at J, with 26 bases between the two ends. There are 19 residues in the CDR3. From germline, CDR1 is MNHNS and CDR2 SASEGT. The CDR3 DNA follows: TGTGCCAGCAGTGAACCCACCAGGTCAAGCCCCCAGGGGTTCTACGAGCAGTACTTC. Amino acids: CASSEPTRSSPQGFYEQYF.

CDR3 protein: CASTAGNRGVDEQYF. The CDR3 nucleotides read TGTGCCAGCACCGCCGGGAACAGGGGGGTCGACGAGCAGTACTTC. J is TRBJ2-7 and V is TRBV5-4; TRBD1 agrees at 8 bases. The junction had 13 bases not matched to a gene; V was cut back by 6 bases and J by 5 bases. The germline gives CDR1 SGHNT, CDR2 YYREEE (reference sequence). This CDR3 spans 15 amino acids.

This clone has only a few counts. The gene calls are TRBV5-1 and TRBJ2-5; 7 bases match TRBD2. The V and J ends lost 3 bases and 1 base, in that order; junction bases with no gene match: 6. Germline V gene sequence: CDR1 SGHRS, CDR2 YFSETQ. This CDR3 is built from 15 residues. CDR3 coding DNA: TGCGCCAGCAGCTGGGCCCCTAGCGGCCAAGAGACCCAGTACTTC. It specifies CASSWAPSGQETQYF.

The chain employs TRBV28 and TRBJ2-5; D gene unclear. Trimming cost V 5 bases and J 6 bases, with 4 bases left between them. Germline V gene data show CDR1 as MDHEN and CDR2 as SYDVKM. This CDR3 has 10 amino acids. The DNA of the CDR3 is TGTGCCAGCAGTACAAAGACCCAGTACTTC. It is translated as CASSTKTQYF.

V is TRBV28 and J is TRBJ1-4, with 7 positions matching TRBD1. CDR1 MDHEN and CDR2 SYDVKM come from the germline V gene. This CDR3 contains 13 residues. V lost 5 bases to trimming and J lost 6 bases; unmatched junction nucleotides: 3. The CDR3 is CASSGDRHEKLFF. Here the CDR3 DNA reads TGTGCCAGCAGTGGGGACAGACATGAAAAACTGTTTTTT.

The chain couples TRBV30 to TRBJ1-1, with D hard to call. The ends were cut back, 4 bases at V and 0 bases at J, with 6 bases in the middle. The CDR3 extends over 12 amino acids. Per the germline V gene, CDR1 is GTSNPN and CDR2 is SVGIG (reference sequence). CDR3 sequence (DNA): TGTGCCTGGAATCCCTTGAACACTGAAGCTTTCTTT. It is translated as CAWNPLNTEAFF. Combining the CDR3 with reference TRBV30 and TRBJ1-1 gives the whole variable domain SQTIHQWPATLVQPVGSPLSLECTVEGTSNPNLYWYRQAAGRGLQLLFYSVGIGQISSEVPQNLSASRPQDRQFILSSKKLLLSDSGFYLCAWNPLNTEAFFGQGTRLTVV.

This clone was counted once. J is TRBJ1-2 and V is TRBV7-9; 8 bases are shared with TRBD1. Looked up from germline, CDR1 is SEHNR and CDR2 is FQNEAQ (reference sequence). The CDR3 contains 12 residues. Trimming took 3 bases from V and 9 from J; bases not matched to a gene: 3. CDR3: CASSLDRVSYTF. CDR3 in DNA: TGTGCCAGCAGCTTGGACAGGGTCAGCTACACCTTC.

The chain joins TRBV28 to TRBJ2-4, with 9 bases lining up with TRBD2. The CDR3 runs to 12 residues. Unmatched junction bases numbered 1, after V lost 2 bases and J lost 11 bases. Per the germline V gene, CDR1 is MDHEN and CDR2 is SYDVKM. CDR3 in DNA: TGTGCCAGCAGTTTAGCGGGAGGGGTTCAGTACTTC. Its protein is CASSLAGGVQYF.

Comments on this clone: One end of the junction varies from germline; a read error may be responsible. The sample has other DNA sequences that encode this CDR3 too. The chain joins TRBV28 to TRBJ2-5, with 8 positions matching TRBD2. The CDR3 totals 15 residues. Germline CDR1 and CDR2: MDHEN and SYDVKM. In DNA, the CDR3 is TGTGCCAGCAGTCTACCCACTAGCGGAAAAGAGACCCAATACTTC. This encodes CASSLPTSGKETQYF. Supplemented by reference TRBV28 and TRBJ2-5, the full variable domain reads DVKVTQSSRYLVKRTGEKVFLECVQDMDHENMFWYRQDPGLGLRLIYFSYDVKMKEKGDIPEGYSVSREKKERFSLILESASTNQTSMYLCASSLPTSGKETQYFGPGTRLLVL.

The rearrangement joins TRBV27 to TRBJ2-1; 8 bases match TRBD2. V was pared by 2 bases and J by 4 bases, with 4 bases of the junction left unmatched. The CDR3 is made up of 15 amino acids. Germline V gene lookup returns CDR1 MNHEY and CDR2 SMNVEV (reference sequence). The CDR3 spells CASSLSGGPYNEQFF. CDR3 sequence (DNA): TGTGCCAGCAGTTTAAGCGGGGGCCCTTACAATGAGCAGTTCTTC.

The chain couples TRBV5-1 to TRBJ1-2, with 7 bases aligning to TRBD1. The CDR3 loop spans 14 amino acids. Germline values: CDR1 SGHRS, CDR2 YFSETQ. V gave up 0 bases and J gave up 5 bases; unmatched junction bases: 4. CDR3 protein: CASSLVQGEYGYTF. CDR3 in DNA: TGCGCCAGCAGCTTGGTCCAGGGGGAATATGGCTACACCTTC.

The chain couples TRBV10-3 to TRBJ1-5; D unclear. V lost 3 bases and J 1 base, leaving 4 bases between the germline ends. The length of the CDR3 is 13 residues. Germline V lookup: CDR1 ENHRY, CDR2 SYGVKD. The CDR3 region has the DNA TGTGCCATCAGTGACAGGAGCAATCAGCCCCAGCATTTT. Its protein is CAISDRSNQPQHF.